These T cell receptor beta chains were read from a single sample in a study of blood T cell repertoires in COVID-19. TCRdb keeps only in-frame clones here, not all; method: immunoSEQ multiplex PCR. The table has some 120,000 clones, 81% seen once. Material for sequencing was peripheral blood. Receptors were obtained from a human donor in a cohort sampled during active COVID-19. CDR3s include the opening cysteine and the closing phenylalanine or tryptophan. The order of the fields is J gene, clone size, D gene, V gene, CDR3 protein, CDR3 DNA. The D gene is left open where the match is weak. Size is omitted from some rows. Given values are once, few, many or a class for expanded clones.

TRBJ2-1 | - | - | TRBV6-6 | CASTERSVGRIDEQFF | TGTGCCAGCACCGAACGGTCCGTGGGCCGTATAGATGAGCAGTTCTTC
TRBJ1-4 | - | - | TRBV6-5 | CASSTLAGSNEKLFF | TGTGCCAGCAGCACCCTGGCCGGGAGTAATGAAAAACTGTTTTTT
TRBJ2-5 | once | TRBD2 | TRBV7-3 | CASSLTSGGRLYQETQYF | TGTGCCAGCAGCTTAACTAGCGGGGGGCGCTTGTACCAAGAGACCCAGTACTTC
TRBJ2-2 | - | - | TRBV28 | CASSLTERDTGELFF | TGTGCCAGCAGTTTGACGGAGCGTGACACCGGGGAGCTGTTTTTT
TRBJ1-6 | - | TRBD1 | TRBV25-1 | CASRETGGGNSPLHF | TGTGCCAGCAGAGAAACAGGGGGCGGTAATTCACCCCTCCACTTT
TRBJ1-5 | - | - | TRBV7-2 | CASSLASGAEYHRPQHF | TGTGCCAGCAGCTTAGCGAGTGGTGCGGAGTACCATCGGCCCCAGCATTTT
TRBJ1-2 | - | TRBD1 | TRBV19 | CASEGQGAGGYTF | TGTGCCAGTGAGGGACAGGGGGCTGGCGGCTACACCTTC
TRBJ1-1 | - | - | TRBV4-3 | CASSQDGQGNTEAFF | TGCGCCAGCAGCCAAGACGGCCAGGGAAACACTGAAGCTTTCTTT
TRBJ1-4 | - | TRBD1 | TRBV27 | CASRRQGVNEKLFF | TGTGCCAGCAGACGACAGGGGGTTAATGAAAAACTGTTTTTT
TRBJ2-6 | - | - | TRBV24-1 | CATSSGGSANVLTF | TGTGCCACCAGTTCTGGCGGTTCGGCCAACGTCCTGACTTTC
TRBJ2-5 | - | TRBD2 | TRBV5-8 | CASSRGTSGQETQYF | TGTGCCAGCAGCCGCGGGACTAGCGGTCAAGAGACCCAGTACTTC
TRBJ1-1 | few | - | TRBV29-1 | CSVPREGINTEAFF | TGCAGCGTGCCCCGGGAGGGGATAAACACTGAAGCTTTCTTT
TRBJ2-3 | few | - | TRBV29-1 | CSGGGGAGSDTQYF | TGCAGCGGGGGTGGCGGGGCGGGGTCAGATACGCAGTATTTT
TRBJ2-7 | - | - | TRBV2 | CASREHREQYF | TGTGCCAGCAGAGAGCACAGGGAGCAGTACTTC
TRBJ1-1 | - | - | TRBV5-1 | CASSLVELNTEAFF | TGCGCCAGCAGCCTGGTCGAGTTGAACACTGAAGCTTTCTTT
TRBJ1-2 | - | TRBD1 | TRBV27 | CASSTILGDRGRHGYTF | TGTGCCAGCAGTACCATACTCGGGGACAGGGGAAGACATGGCTACACCTTC
TRBJ1-2 | - | - | TRBV5-1 | CASSLVGGNYGYTF | TGCGCCAGCAGCTTGGTTGGCGGGAACTATGGCTACACCTTC
TRBJ2-7 | - | TRBD2 | TRBV12-3/TRBV12-4 | CATGGVGEQYF | TGTGCCACGGGGGGGGTTGGAGAGCAGTACTTC
TRBJ2-1 | - | TRBD2 | TRBV6-5 | CASTSGGGNEQFF | TGTGCCAGCACCAGCGGGGGGGGGAATGAGCAGTTCTTC
TRBJ1-5 | - | - | TRBV5-1 | CASSLGSGQGMPQHF | TGCGCCAGCAGCTTGGGATCGGGCCAGGGAATGCCCCAGCATTTT
TRBJ1-5 | few | - | TRBV18 | CASSPAGVGHSNQPQHF | TGTGCCAGCTCACCAGCTGGTGTCGGACATAGCAATCAGCCCCAGCATTTT